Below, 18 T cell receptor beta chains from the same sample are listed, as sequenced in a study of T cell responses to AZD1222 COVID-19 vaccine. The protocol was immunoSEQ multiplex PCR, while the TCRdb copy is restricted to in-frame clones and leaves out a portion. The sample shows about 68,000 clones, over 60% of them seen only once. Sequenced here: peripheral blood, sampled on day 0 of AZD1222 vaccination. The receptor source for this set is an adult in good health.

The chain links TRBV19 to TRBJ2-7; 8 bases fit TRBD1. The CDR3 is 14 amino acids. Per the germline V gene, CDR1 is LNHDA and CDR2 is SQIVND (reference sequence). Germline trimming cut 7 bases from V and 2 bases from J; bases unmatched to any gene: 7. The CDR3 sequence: CASKGTGTAYEQYF. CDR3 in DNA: TGTGCCAGTAAAGGGACAGGCACCGCCTACGAGCAGTACTTC. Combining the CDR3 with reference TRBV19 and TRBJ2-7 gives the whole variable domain DGGITQSPKYLFRKEGQNVTLSCEQNLNHDAMYWYRQDPGQGLRLIYYSQIVNDFQKGDIAEGYSVSREKKESFPLTVTSAQKNPTAFYLCASKGTGTAYEQYFGPGTRLTVT.

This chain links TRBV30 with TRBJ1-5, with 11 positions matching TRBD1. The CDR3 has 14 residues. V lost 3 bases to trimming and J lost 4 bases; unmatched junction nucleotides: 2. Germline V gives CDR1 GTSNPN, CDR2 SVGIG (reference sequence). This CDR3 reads CAWRGQGGNQPQHF. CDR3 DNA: TGTGCCTGGAGGGGACAGGGGGGGAATCAGCCCCAGCATTTT.

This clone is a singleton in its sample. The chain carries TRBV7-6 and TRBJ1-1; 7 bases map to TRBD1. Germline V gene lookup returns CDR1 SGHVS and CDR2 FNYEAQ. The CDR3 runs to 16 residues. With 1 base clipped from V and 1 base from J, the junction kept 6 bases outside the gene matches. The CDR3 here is CASSLVPTGRNTEAFF. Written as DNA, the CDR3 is TGTGCCAGCAGCTTAGTTCCGACAGGGCGGAACACTGAAGCTTTCTTT.

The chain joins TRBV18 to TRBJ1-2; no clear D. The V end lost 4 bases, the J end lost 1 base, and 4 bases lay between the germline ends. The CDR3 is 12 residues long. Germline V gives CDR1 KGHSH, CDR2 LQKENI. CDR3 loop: CASSQFNYGYTF. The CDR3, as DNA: TGTGCCAGCTCACAGTTTAACTATGGCTACACCTTC.

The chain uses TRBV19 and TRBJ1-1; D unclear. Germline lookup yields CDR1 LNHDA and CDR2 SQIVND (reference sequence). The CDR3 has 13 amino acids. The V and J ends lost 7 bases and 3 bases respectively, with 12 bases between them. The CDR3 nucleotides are TGTGCCAGTATAGGCAGTTTCTACACTGAAGCTTTCTTT. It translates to CASIGSFYTEAFF.

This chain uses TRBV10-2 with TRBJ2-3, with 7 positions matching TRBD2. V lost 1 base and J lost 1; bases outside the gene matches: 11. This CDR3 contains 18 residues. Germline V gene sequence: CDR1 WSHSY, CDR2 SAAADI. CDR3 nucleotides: TGCGCCAGCAGTGAGTGGCGGGGGAACCCTTACGGCACAGATACGCAGTATTTT. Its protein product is CASSEWRGNPYGTDTQYF.

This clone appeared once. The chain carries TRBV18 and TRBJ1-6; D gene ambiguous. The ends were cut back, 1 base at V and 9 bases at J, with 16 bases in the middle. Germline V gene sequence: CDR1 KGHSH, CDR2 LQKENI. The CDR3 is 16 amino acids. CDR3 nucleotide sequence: TGTGCCAGCTCACCACGGACGACGGGCGGAGGTTCACCCCTCCACTTT. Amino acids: CASSPRTTGGGSPLHF.

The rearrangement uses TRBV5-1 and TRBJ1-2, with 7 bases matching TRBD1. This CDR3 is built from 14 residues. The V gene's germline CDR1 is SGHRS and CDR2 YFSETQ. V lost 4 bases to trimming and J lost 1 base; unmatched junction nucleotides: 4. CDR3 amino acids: CASSRDRNNYGYTF. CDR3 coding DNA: TGCGCCAGCAGCCGGGACAGAAATAACTATGGCTACACCTTC.

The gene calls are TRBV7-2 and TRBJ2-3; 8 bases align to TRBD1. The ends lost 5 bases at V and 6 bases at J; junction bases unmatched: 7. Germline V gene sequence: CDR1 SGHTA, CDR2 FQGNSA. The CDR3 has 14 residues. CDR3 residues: CASSTGQGQDTQYF. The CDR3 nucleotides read TGTGCCAGCAGCACCGGACAGGGTCAGGATACGCAGTATTTT.

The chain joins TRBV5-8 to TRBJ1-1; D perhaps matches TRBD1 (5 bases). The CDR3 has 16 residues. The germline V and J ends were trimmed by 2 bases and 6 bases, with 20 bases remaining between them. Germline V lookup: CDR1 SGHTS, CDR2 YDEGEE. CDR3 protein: CASSFYSGLTLAEAFF. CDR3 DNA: TGTGCCAGCAGCTTCTACTCGGGGCTTACCCTGGCTGAAGCTTTCTTT. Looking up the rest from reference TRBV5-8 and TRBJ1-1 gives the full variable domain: EAGVTQSPTHLIKTRGQQATLRCSPISGHTSVYWYQQALGLGLQFLLWYDEGEERNRGNFPPRFSGRQFPNYSSELNVNALELEDSALYLCASSFYSGLTLAEAFFGQGTRLTVV.

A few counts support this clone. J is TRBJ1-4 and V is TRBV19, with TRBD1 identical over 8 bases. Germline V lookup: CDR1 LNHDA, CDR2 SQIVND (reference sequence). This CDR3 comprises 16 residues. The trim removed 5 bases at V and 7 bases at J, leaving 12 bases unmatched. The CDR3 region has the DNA TGTGCCAGTAGTCCCCGACAGGGGAGGGGAATTGAAAAACTGTTTTTT. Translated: CASSPRQGRGIEKLFF.

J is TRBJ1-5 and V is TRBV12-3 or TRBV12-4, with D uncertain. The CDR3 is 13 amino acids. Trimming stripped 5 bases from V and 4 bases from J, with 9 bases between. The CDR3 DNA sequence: TGTGCCAGCAGTGCGACGGATAATCAGCCCCAGCATTTT. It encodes CASSATDNQPQHF.

The CDR3 loop reads CASSVGGGHNQPQHF. CDR3 bases: TGTGCCAGCAGTGTGGGGGGGGGACACAATCAGCCCCAGCATTTT. The V call is TRBV7-2, the J call TRBJ1-5, with D possibly TRBD1 on 6 matching bases. The CDR3 consists of 15 residues. Trimming removed 6 bases from V and 3 bases from J, with 15 bases in between. Per germline, CDR1 SGHTA and CDR2 FQGNSA.

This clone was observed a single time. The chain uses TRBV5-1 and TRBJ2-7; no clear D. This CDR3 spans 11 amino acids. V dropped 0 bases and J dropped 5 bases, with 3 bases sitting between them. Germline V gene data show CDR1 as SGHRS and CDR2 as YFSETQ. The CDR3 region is CASSLEHEQYF. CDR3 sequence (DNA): TGCGCCAGCAGCTTGGAACACGAGCAGTACTTC.

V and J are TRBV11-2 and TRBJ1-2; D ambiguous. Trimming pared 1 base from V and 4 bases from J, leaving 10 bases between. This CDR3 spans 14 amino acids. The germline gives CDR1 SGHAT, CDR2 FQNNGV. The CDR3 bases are TGTGCCAGCAGCTTAGTGTCAGGAAGCTATGGCTACACCTTC. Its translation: CASSLVSGSYGYTF.

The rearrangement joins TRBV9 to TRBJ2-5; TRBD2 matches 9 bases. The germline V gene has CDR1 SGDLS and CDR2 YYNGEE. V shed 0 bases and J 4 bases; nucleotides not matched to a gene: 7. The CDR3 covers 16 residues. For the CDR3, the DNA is TGTGCCAGCAGCGTAGGTGCGGGGGGGCTACGAGAGACCCAGTACTTC. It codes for CASSVGAGGLRETQYF.

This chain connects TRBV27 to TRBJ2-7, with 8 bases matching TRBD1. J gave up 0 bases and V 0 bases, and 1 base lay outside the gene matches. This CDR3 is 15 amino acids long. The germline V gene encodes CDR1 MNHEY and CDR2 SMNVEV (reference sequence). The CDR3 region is CASSLSTGGSYEQYF. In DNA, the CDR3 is TGTGCCAGCAGTTTATCAACAGGGGGCTCCTACGAGCAGTACTTC.

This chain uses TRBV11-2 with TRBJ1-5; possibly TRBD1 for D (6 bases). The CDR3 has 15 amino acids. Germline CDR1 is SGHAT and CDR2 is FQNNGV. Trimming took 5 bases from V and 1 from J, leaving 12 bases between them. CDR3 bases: TGTGCCAGCAGCGCAACAGGGCTCAGCAATCAGCCCCAGCATTTT. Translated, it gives CASSATGLSNQPQHF.